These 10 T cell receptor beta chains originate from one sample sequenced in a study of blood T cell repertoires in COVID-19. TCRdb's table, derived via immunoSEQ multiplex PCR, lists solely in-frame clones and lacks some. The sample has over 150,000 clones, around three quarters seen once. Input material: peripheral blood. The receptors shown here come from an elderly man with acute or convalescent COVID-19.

CDR3 loop: CAWTRTGESPLHF. In nucleotides, the CDR3 is TGTGCCTGGACTAGGACAGGGGAATCACCCCTCCACTTT. The chain joins TRBV30 to TRBJ1-6; the match to TRBD1 covers 9 bases. Germline V CDR1 and CDR2: GTSNPN, SVGIG (reference sequence). The V gene end was trimmed by 4 bases and the J gene end by 10 bases; junction bases not matched to a gene: 5. There are 13 residues in the CDR3.

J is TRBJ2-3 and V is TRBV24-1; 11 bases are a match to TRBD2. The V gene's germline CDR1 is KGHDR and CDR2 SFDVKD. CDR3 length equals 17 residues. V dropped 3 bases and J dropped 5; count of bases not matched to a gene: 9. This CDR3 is CATSDPSSGGAGDTQYF. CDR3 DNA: TGTGCCACCAGTGATCCCAGTAGCGGGGGGGCCGGAGATACGCAGTATTTT.

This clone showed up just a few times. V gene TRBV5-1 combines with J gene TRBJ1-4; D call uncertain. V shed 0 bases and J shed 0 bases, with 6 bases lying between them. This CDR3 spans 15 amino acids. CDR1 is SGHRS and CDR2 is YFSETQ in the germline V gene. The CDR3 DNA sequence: TGCGCCAGCAGCTTGGGGCAAGCAACTAATGAAAAACTGTTTTTT. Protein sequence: CASSLGQATNEKLFF.

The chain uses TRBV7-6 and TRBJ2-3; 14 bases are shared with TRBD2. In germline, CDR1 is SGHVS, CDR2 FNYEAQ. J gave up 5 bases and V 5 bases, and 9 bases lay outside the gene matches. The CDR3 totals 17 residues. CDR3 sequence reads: CASSPRLAGGLKDTQYF. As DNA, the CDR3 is TGTGCCAGCAGCCCCAGACTAGCGGGGGGGCTTAAAGATACGCAGTATTTT.

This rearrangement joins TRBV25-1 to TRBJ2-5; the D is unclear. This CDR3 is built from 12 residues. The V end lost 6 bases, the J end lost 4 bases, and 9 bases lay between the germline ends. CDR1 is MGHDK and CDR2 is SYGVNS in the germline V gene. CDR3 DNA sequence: TGTGCCAGCAGCCGACTGGGAGAGACCCAGTACTTC. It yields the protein CASSRLGETQYF.

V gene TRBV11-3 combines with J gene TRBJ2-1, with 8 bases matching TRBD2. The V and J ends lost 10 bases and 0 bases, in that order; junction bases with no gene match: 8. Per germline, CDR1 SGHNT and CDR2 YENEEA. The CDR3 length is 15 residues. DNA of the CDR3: TGTGCCACCCTGAGCGGGAGTAGCTCCTACAATGAGCAGTTCTTC. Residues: CATLSGSSSYNEQFF.

CDR3 DNA sequence: TGTGCCAGCAGCGGCGGGTCCGGAAACACCATATATTTT. The encoded protein is CASSGGSGNTIYF. V and J are TRBV7-8 and TRBJ1-3; D remains ambiguous. CDR1 and CDR2 (germline): SGHVS, FQNEAQ. This CDR3 has 13 residues. V was pared by 5 bases and J by 4 bases, with 9 bases between.

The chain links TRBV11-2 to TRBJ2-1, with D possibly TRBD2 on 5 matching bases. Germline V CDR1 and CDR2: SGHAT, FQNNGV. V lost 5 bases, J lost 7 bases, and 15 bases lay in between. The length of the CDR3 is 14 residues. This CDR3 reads CASSPRPGGNEQFF. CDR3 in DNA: TGTGCCAGCAGCCCCAGGCCGGGCGGGAATGAGCAGTTCTTC.

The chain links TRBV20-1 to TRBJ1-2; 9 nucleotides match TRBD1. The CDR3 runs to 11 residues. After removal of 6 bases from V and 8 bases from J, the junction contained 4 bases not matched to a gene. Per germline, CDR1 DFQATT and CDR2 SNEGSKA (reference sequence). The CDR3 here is CSARQGVGYTF. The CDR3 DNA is TGCAGTGCGAGACAGGGGGTCGGCTACACCTTC.

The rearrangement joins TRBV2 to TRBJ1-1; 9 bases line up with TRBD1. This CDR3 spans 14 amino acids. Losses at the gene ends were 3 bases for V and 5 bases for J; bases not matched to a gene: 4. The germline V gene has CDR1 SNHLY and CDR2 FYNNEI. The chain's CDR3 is CASSEDRGRTEAFF. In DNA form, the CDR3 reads TGTGCCAGCAGTGAGGACAGGGGCCGAACTGAAGCTTTCTTT.